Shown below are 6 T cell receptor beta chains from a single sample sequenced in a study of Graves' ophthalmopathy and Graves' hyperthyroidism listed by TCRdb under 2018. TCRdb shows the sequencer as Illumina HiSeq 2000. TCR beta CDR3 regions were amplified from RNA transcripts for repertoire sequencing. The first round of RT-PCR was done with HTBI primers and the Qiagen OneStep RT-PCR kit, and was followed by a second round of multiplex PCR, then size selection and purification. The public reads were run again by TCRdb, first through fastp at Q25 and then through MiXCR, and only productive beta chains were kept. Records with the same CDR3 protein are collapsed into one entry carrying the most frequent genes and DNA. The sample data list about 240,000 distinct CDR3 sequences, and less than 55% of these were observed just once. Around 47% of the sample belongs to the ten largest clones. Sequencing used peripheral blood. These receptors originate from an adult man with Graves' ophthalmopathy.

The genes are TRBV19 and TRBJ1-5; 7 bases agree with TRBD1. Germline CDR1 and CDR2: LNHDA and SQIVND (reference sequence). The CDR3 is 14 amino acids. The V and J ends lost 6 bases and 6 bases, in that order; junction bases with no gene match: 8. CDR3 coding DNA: TGTGCCAGTAGGGTGACAGGGTCTTTTCAGCCCCAGCATTTT. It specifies CASRVTGSFQPQHF. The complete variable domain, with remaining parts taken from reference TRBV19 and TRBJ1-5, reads DGGITQSPKYLFRKEGQNVTLSCEQNLNHDAMYWYRQDPGQGLRLIYYSQIVNDFQKGDIAEGYSVSREKKESFPLTVTSAQKNPTAFYLCASRVTGSFQPQHFGDGTRLSIL.

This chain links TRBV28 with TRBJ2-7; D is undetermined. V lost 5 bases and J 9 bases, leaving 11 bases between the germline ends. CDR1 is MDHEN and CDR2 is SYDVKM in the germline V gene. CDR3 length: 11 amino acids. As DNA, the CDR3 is TGTGCCAGCAGTCACATCATGGGGCAGTACTTC. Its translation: CASSHIMGQYF. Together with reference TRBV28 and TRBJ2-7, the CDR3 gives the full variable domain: DVKVTQSSRYLVKRTGEKVFLECVQDMDHENMFWYRQDPGLGLRLIYFSYDVKMKEKGDIPEGYSVSREKKERFSLILESASTNQTSMYLCASSHIMGQYFGPGTRLTVT.

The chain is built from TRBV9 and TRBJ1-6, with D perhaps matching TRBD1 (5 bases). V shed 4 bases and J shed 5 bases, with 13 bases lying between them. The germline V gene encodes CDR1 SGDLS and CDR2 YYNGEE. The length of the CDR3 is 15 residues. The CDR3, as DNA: TGTGCCAGCAGCTTGGGGCAGCCGAATAATTCACCCCTCCACTTT. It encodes CASSLGQPNNSPLHF.

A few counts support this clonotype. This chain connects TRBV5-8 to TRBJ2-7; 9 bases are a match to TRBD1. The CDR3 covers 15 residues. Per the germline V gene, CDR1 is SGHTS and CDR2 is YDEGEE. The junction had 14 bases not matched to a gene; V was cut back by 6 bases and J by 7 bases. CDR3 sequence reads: CASTVGPGQGGEQYF. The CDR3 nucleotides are TGTGCCAGCACCGTCGGCCCGGGACAGGGTGGAGAGCAGTACTTC.

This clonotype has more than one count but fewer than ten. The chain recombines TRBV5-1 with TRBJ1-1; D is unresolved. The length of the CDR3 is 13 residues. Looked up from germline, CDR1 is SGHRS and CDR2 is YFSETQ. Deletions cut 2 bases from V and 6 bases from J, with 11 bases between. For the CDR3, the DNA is TGCGCCAGCAGCTTTTTAGGAAGAGCTGAAGCTTTCTTT. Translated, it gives CASSFLGRAEAFF.

Written as DNA, the CDR3 is TGCGCCAGCACCCGAGACGTGACGGCGAACTATGGCTACACCTTC. Amino acids: CASTRDVTANYGYTF. The V gene is TRBV5-1, the J gene TRBJ1-2, with D hard to call. Trimming stripped 6 bases from V and 2 bases from J, with 17 bases between. The CDR3 sequence is 15 residues long. Germline V gives CDR1 SGHRS, CDR2 YFSETQ. The full variable domain, rest sourced from reference TRBV5-1 and TRBJ1-2, is KAGVTQTPRYLIKTRGQQVTLSCSPISGHRSVSWYQQTPGQGLQFLFEYFSETQRNKGNFPGRFSGRQFSNSRSEMNVSTLELGDSALYLCASTRDVTANYGYTFGSGTRLTVV.